The 23 T cell receptor beta chains listed next were all sequenced from one sample in a study of cytomegalovirus exposure and HLA in healthy donors. The PCR employed 60 Vbeta primers together with 13 Jbeta primers. The protocol was immunoSEQ multiplex PCR, while the TCRdb copy is restricted to in-frame clones and leaves out a portion. The sample records about 130,000 clones, about 10% being singletons. Sequenced input: PBMCs. The source is a young woman in good health and CMV-seropositive.

This clone has only a few counts. The CDR3 DNA reads as TGTGCCAGTAGTCCGGGAGGGGGCGTTGGAAACAATGAGCAGTTCTTC. It yields the protein CASSPGGGVGNNEQFF. The genes are TRBV19 and TRBJ2-1, with D perhaps TRBD2 (8 bases). Germline loops: CDR1 LNHDA, CDR2 SQIVND (reference sequence). V dropped 5 bases and J dropped 5 bases, with 19 bases sitting between them. The CDR3 loop spans 16 amino acids.

The gene calls are TRBV29-1 and TRBJ1-3; D is uncertain. Germline-derived CDR1 and CDR2 are SQVTM and ANQGSEA. Trimming took 6 bases from V and 0 from J, leaving 9 bases between them. CDR3 length: 13 amino acids. Here the CDR3 DNA reads TGCAGCGTCGCTATGAGCTCTGGAAACACCATATATTTT. Translation gives CSVAMSSGNTIYF. The variable domain in full, with the rest retrieved from reference TRBV29-1 and TRBJ1-3, is SAVISQKPSRDICQRGTSLTIQCQVDSQVTMMFWYRQQPGQSLTLIATANQGSEATYESGFVIDKFPISRPNLTFSTLTVSNMSPEDSSIYLCSVAMSSGNTIYFGEGSWLTVV.

Only a few counts were recorded for this clone. CDR3 loop: CAADPGAGTDTQYF. The CDR3 bases are TGTGCCGCGGACCCGGGAGCAGGCACAGATACGCAGTATTTT. The V and J genes are TRBV2 and TRBJ2-3; maybe TRBD2 (6 bases). The germline gives CDR1 SNHLY, CDR2 FYNNEI. Between the trimmed V and J ends, which lost 11 bases and 1 base, there was a span of 16 bases. This CDR3 is built from 14 residues.

The rearrangement joins TRBV7-2 to TRBJ2-1; TRBD2 agrees at 10 bases. Trimming at V came to 1 base and at J to 7 bases, leaving 7 bases not matched to a gene. In germline, CDR1 is SGHTA, CDR2 FQGNSA. This CDR3 region has 16 residues. CDR3 region: CASSLEGSGRENEQFF. The DNA for the CDR3 is TGTGCCAGCAGCTTAGAGGGCAGCGGGAGGGAGAATGAGCAGTTCTTC. The full variable domain, rest sourced from reference TRBV7-2 and TRBJ2-1, is GAGVSQSPSNKVTEKGKDVELRCDPISGHTALYWYRQSLGQGLEFLIYFQGNSAPDKSGLPSDRFSAERTGGSVSTLTIQRTQQEDSAVYLCASSLEGSGRENEQFFGPGTRLTVL.

In its sample, this clone was seen a few times. The chain couples TRBV9 to TRBJ2-1, with TRBD2 identical over 7 bases. Germline V gene lookup returns CDR1 SGDLS and CDR2 YYNGEE. This CDR3 has 14 amino acids. V lost 3 bases to trimming and J lost 7 bases; unmatched junction nucleotides: 7. The CDR3 spells CASSAWEGQNEQFF. The CDR3 bases are TGTGCCAGCAGCGCATGGGAGGGCCAGAATGAGCAGTTCTTC. The full variable domain, in which reference TRBV9 and TRBJ2-1 provide the parts outside the CDR3, is DSGVTQTPKHLITATGQRVTLRCSPRSGDLSVYWYQQSLDQGLQFLIQYYNGEERAKGNILERFSAQQFPDLHSELNLSSLELGDSALYFCASSAWEGQNEQFFGPGTRLTVL.

The V gene is TRBV11-3, the J gene TRBJ2-7, with a weak D call TRBD2 (5 bases). Germline V lookup: CDR1 SGHNT, CDR2 YENEEA. Trimming removed 2 bases at V and 2 bases at J, with 25 bases between. The CDR3 totals 19 residues. CDR3 nucleotide sequence: TGTGCCAGCAGCTTAAACCCCCTTATCGAAGCGGATAACCCCTACGAGCAGTACTTC. Amino acid sequence: CASSLNPLIEADNPYEQYF.

This clone has more than one count but fewer than ten. The chain couples TRBV5-4 to TRBJ2-3; 11 positions match TRBD2. This CDR3 has 17 residues. CDR1 and CDR2 from the germline V gene are SGHNT and YYREEE (reference sequence). Trimming took 4 bases from V and 5 from J; bases not matched to a gene: 12. The CDR3 sequence is CASSQTLLAGGGDTQYF. DNA for the CDR3: TGTGCCAGCAGCCAAACCCTTCTAGCGGGGGGAGGAGATACGCAGTATTTT.

This clone was recorded a few times. The V and J genes are TRBV10-3 and TRBJ1-1; tentatively, D is TRBD1 (6 bases). The CDR3 consists of 16 residues. The germline CDR1 and CDR2 sequences are ENHRY and SYGVKD. Trimming cost V 6 bases and J 4 bases, with 21 bases left between them. This CDR3 reads CAISVQGPFGGTEAFF. The CDR3 DNA is TGTGCCATCAGCGTACAGGGTCCCTTCGGTGGCACTGAAGCTTTCTTT.

This chain links TRBV18 with TRBJ2-1; D possibly corresponds to TRBD2 (5 bases). With 0 bases removed from V and 0 bases from J, the gap between germline ends came to 9 bases. The CDR3 length is 16 residues. Germline loops: CDR1 KGHSH, CDR2 LQKENI. The CDR3 loop is CASSPPQRSSYNEQFF. The CDR3 DNA sequence: TGTGCCAGCTCACCACCCCAGCGGAGCTCCTACAATGAGCAGTTCTTC. The full variable domain, with the rest looked up from reference TRBV18 and TRBJ2-1, is NAGVMQNPRHLVRRRGQEARLRCSPMKGHSHVYWYRQLPEEGLKFMVYLQKENIIDESGMPKERFSAEFPKEGPSILRIQQVVRGDSAAYFCASSPPQRSSYNEQFFGPGTRLTVL.

A few counts support this clone. V and J are TRBV5-1 and TRBJ1-4, with 7 bases identical to TRBD1. Germline assignment: CDR1 SGHRS and CDR2 YFSETQ. Unmatched junction bases numbered 6, after V lost 4 bases and J lost 0 bases. CDR3 length: 16 residues. The CDR3 region is CASSVTGTSTNEKLFF. DNA of the CDR3: TGCGCCAGCAGCGTGACAGGGACCTCAACTAATGAAAAACTGTTTTTT.

In its sample, this clone was seen a few times. The chain couples TRBV27 to TRBJ2-7; 8 nucleotides match TRBD1. Germline trimming cut 8 bases from V and 3 bases from J; bases unmatched to any gene: 6. This CDR3 spans 13 amino acids. Germline CDR1 and CDR2: MNHEY and SMNVEV (reference sequence). CDR3 coding DNA: TGTGCCAGCGGCCGGACAGGGAACTACGAGCAGTACTTC. It codes for CASGRTGNYEQYF.

This clone was seen a handful of times. The chain combines TRBV6-1 with TRBJ2-3; 8 bases are a match to TRBD2. The germline gives CDR1 MNHNS, CDR2 SASEGT. The CDR3 sequence is 15 residues long. Trimming took 9 bases from V and 5 from J; bases not matched to a gene: 13. The CDR3 DNA reads as TGTGCCAGTTCCATCGGGACTAGTCATGGAGATACGCAGTATTTT. Its protein product is CASSIGTSHGDTQYF.

This clone was observed a handful of times. V usage is TRBV5-4 and J usage is TRBJ1-1; D might be TRBD1 (5 bases). Germline V gene lookup returns CDR1 SGHNT and CDR2 YYREEE (reference sequence). V gave up 0 bases and J gave up 2 bases, with 8 bases separating them. This CDR3 region has 14 residues. For the CDR3, the DNA is TGTGCCAGCAGCTTGGACCAGGGTAACACTGAAGCTTTCTTT. Translating it yields CASSLDQGNTEAFF.

This sequence joins TRBV14 and TRBJ2-7; D possibly corresponds to TRBD1 (6 bases). Germline V gives CDR1 SGHDN, CDR2 FVKESK. V was clipped by 4 bases and J by 3 bases, with 10 bases between them. The CDR3 length is 13 residues. The CDR3 region has the DNA TGTGCCAGCAGCCTCCTCAGGGGCTACGAGCAGTACTTC. This codes for CASSLLRGYEQYF.

The chain employs TRBV5-1 and TRBJ1-2; TRBD1 might be the D (5 bases). Germline V gives CDR1 SGHRS, CDR2 YFSETQ. The CDR3 extends over 12 amino acids. V was pared by 4 bases and J by 4 bases, with 8 bases between. This CDR3 reads CASSRDSYGYTF. In DNA form, the CDR3 reads TGCGCCAGCAGCCGCGACAGCTATGGCTACACCTTC.

This clone was recorded a few times. CDR3 sequence reads: CASSYGGVVSTEAFF. CDR3 nucleotide sequence: TGTGCCAGCAGTTACGGCGGGGTGGTGAGCACTGAAGCTTTCTTT. J is TRBJ1-1 and V is TRBV6-5; D call uncertain. V shed 2 bases and J shed 4 bases, with 14 bases lying between them. From germline, CDR1 is MNHEY and CDR2 SVGAGI. The CDR3 covers 15 residues.

This clone was detected a few times. The rearrangement links TRBV9 to TRBJ2-5; TRBD2 matches 10 bases. CDR3 length: 14 amino acids. The V gene's germline CDR1 is SGDLS and CDR2 YYNGEE. The trim removed 3 bases at V and 4 bases at J, leaving 3 bases unmatched. The CDR3 here is CASSASGSTETQYF. Here the CDR3 DNA reads TGTGCCAGCAGCGCTAGCGGGAGTACAGAGACCCAGTACTTC.

The chain carries TRBV29-1 and TRBJ1-2; D gene unclear. The CDR3 loop spans 13 amino acids. Germline values: CDR1 SQVTM, CDR2 ANQGSEA. The germline V and J ends were trimmed by 0 bases and 2 bases, with 7 bases remaining between them. CDR3 sequence: CSVEDPRNYGYTF. CDR3 nucleotides: TGCAGCGTTGAAGATCCGAGGAACTATGGCTACACCTTC.

This clone has more than one count but fewer than ten. The chain uses TRBV7-6 and TRBJ2-1; 7 nucleotides line up with TRBD2. The CDR3 is 14 amino acids. The germline CDR1 and CDR2 sequences are SGHVS and FNYEAQ. The V gene end was trimmed by 4 bases and the J gene end by 7 bases; junction bases not matched to a gene: 7. CDR3 nucleotide sequence: TGTGCCAGCAGCTCGCTGACTAGCTCGAATGAGCAGTTCTTC. Amino acid sequence: CASSSLTSSNEQFF.

This clone was recorded a few times. At one end, the junction sequence differs from germline, possibly due to a read error. The chain is built from TRBV29-1 and TRBJ2-7; TRBD2 agrees at 8 bases. Germline CDR1 is SQVTM and CDR2 is ANQGSEA. The CDR3 is 10 residues long. The CDR3 is CSAESGRKKF. In nucleotides, the CDR3 is TGCAGCGCGGAAAGCGGGAGAAAAAAATTC.

On this clone itself: At one boundary the junction diverges from the germline segment, which might be a read error. CDR3 nucleotides: TGTGCCGGCTCACGACAGGAAGTAGGTACTGAAGCTTTCTTT. This gives the protein CAGSRQEVGTEAFF. This chain uses TRBV18 with TRBJ1-1; D perhaps matches TRBD1 (6 bases). This CDR3 contains 14 residues. Germline V gene sequence: CDR1 KGHSH, CDR2 LQKENI. Based on the CDR3 plus reference TRBV18 and TRBJ1-1, the full variable domain is NAGVMQNPRHLVRRRGQEARLRCSPMKGHSHVYWYRQLPEEGLKFMVYLQKENIIDESGMPKERFSAEFPKEGPSILRIQQVVRGDSAAYFCAGSRQEVGTEAFFGQGTRLTVV.

In this sample, this clone turned up a few times. The chain employs TRBV11-2 and TRBJ2-5; D is undetermined. The CDR3 contains 11 residues. Germline V gives CDR1 SGHAT, CDR2 FQNNGV. Trimming pared 4 bases from V and 4 bases from J, leaving 4 bases between. The CDR3 sequence: CASSSLETQYF. The CDR3 nucleotides are TGTGCCAGCAGCTCATTAGAGACCCAGTACTTC.

This clone was picked up a small number of times. This CDR3 is also generated by other DNA sequences in the sample. The CDR3 reads CASTNSYEQYF. Written as DNA, the CDR3 is TGTGCCAGCACCAACTCCTACGAGCAGTACTTC. The chain couples TRBV7-8 to TRBJ2-7; D is ambiguous. Per the germline V gene, CDR1 is SGHVS and CDR2 is FQNEAQ. This CDR3 spans 11 amino acids. The ends were cut back, 7 bases at V and 0 bases at J, with 4 bases in the middle.